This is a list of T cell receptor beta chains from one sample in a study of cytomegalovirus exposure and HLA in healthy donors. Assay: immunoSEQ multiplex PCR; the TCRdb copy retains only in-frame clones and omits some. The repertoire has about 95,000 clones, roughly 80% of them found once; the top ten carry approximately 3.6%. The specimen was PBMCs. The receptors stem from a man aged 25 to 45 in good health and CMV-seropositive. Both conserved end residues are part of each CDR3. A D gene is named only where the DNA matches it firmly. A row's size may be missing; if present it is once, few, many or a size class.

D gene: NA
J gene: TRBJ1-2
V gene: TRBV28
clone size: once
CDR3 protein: CASSSAAYGYTF
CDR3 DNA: TGTGCCAGCAGTTCAGCGGCCTATGGCTACACCTTC

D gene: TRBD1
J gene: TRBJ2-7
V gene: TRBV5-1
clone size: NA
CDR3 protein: CASSLGQIPYEQYF
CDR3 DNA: TGCGCCAGCAGCCTGGGACAGATACCCTACGAGCAGTACTTC

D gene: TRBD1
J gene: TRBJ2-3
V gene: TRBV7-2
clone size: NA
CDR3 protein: CASSLTRTGKDTQYF
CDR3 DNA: TGTGCCAGCAGCTTAACAAGGACAGGGAAAGATACGCAGTATTTT

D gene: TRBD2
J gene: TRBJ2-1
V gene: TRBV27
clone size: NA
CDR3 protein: CASSFGGVDNEQFF
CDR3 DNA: TGTGCCAGCAGTTTCGGGGGGGTGGACAATGAGCAGTTCTTC

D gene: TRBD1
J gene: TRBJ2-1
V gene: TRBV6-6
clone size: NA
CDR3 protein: CASSYSWDRGNNEQFF
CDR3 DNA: TGTGCCAGCAGTTACTCGTGGGACAGGGGGAACAATGAGCAGTTCTTC

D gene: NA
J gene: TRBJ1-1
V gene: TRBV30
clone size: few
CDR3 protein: CAWSGSNTEAFF
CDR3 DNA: TGTGCCTGGAGTGGGAGTAACACTGAAGCTTTCTTT

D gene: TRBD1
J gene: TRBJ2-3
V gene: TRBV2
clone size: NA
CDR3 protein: CASSQGPETGPGKPDTQYF
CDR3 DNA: TGTGCCAGCAGTCAGGGTCCCGAGACAGGGCCGGGGAAGCCAGATACGCAGTATTTT

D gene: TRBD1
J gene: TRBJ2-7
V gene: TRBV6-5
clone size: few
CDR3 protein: CASSFDRAYEQYF
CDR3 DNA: TGTGCCAGCAGCTTTGACAGGGCCTACGAGCAGTACTTC

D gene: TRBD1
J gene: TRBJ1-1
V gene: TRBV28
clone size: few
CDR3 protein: CASSLRTGEGTEAFF
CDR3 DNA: TGTGCCAGCAGCCTTCGGACAGGCGAGGGGACTGAAGCTTTCTTT

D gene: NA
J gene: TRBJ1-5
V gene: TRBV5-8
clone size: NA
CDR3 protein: CASDVGNQPQHF
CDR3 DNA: TGTGCCAGCGATGTCGGGAATCAGCCCCAGCATTTT

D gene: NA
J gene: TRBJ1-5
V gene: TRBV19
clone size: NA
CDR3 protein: CASSRARGGLYSNQPQHF
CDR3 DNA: TGTGCCAGTAGCCGAGCCAGGGGTGGGCTTTATAGCAATCAGCCCCAGCATTTT

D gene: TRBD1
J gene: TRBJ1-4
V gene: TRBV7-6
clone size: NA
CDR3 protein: CASSLDSQGKTWLFF
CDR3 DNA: TGTGCCAGCAGCTTAGATTCACAGGGGAAGACTTGGCTGTTTTTT

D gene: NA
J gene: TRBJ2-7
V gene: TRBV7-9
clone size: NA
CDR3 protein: CASSLWVGKGQGEQYF
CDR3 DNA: TGTGCCAGCAGCTTATGGGTGGGGAAGGGCCAGGGCGAGCAGTACTTC

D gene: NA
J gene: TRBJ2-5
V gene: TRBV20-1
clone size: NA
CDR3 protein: CSAAEAAEQYF
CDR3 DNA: TGCAGTGCAGCAGAAGCGGCTGAGCAGTACTTC

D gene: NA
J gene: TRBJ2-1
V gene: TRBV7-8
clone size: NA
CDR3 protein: CASSLPGIDNEQFF
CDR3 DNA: TGTGCCAGCAGCCTACCGGGGATCGACAATGAGCAGTTCTTC

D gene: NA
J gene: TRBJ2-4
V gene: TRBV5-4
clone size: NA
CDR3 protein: CASSLTAAKNIQYF
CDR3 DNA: TGTGCCAGCAGCTTGACAGCCGCCAAAAACATTCAGTACTTC

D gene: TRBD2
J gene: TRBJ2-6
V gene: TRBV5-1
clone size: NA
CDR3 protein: CASSLGWDRTSGRPGANVLTF
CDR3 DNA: TGCGCCAGCAGCTTGGGATGGGACCGGACTAGCGGGAGGCCTGGGGCCAACGTCCTGACTTTC

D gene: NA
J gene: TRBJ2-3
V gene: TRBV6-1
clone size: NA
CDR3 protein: CASSEAKGGTDTQYF
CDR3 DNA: TGTGCCAGCAGTGAAGCTAAAGGGGGCACAGATACGCAGTATTTT

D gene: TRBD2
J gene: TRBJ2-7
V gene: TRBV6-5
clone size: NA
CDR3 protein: CASSRGGEGYEQYF
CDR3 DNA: TGTGCCAGCAGCCGCGGGGGGGAGGGCTACGAGCAGTACTTC

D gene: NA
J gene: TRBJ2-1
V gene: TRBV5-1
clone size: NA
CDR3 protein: CASSMTSGWEFF
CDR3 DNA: TGCGCCAGCAGCATGACTAGTGGGTGGGAGTTCTTC

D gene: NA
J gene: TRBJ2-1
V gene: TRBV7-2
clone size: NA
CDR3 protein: CASSSSPYNEQFF
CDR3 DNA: TGTGCCAGCAGCTCGAGCCCCTACAATGAGCAGTTCTTC

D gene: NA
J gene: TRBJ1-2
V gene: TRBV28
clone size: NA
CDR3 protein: CASSFQGFGGYTF
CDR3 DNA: TGTGCCAGCAGTTTTCAGGGCTTTGGAGGCTACACCTTC

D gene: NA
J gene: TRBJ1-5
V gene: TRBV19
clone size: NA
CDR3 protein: CASSNGAAQPQHF
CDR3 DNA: TGTGCCAGTAGTAATGGGGCGGCTCAGCCCCAGCATTTT

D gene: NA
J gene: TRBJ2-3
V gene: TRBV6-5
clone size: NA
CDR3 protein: CASSAGLRADTQYF
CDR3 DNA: TGTGCCAGCTCGGCAGGGCTTAGGGCAGATACGCAGTATTTT